Listed here is a single TCR beta chain. The target antigen is unknown. The V end lost 5 bases, the J end lost 0 bases, and 11 bases lay between the germline ends. CDR1 is SGHAT, CDR2 FQNNGV, per germline. The CDR3 sequence is 14 residues long. Analyses pooled second doses at about 4 or about 12 weeks. The sample originates from a study of T cell responses to AZD1222 COVID-19 vaccine. Study-level points and caveats: The sample set comprised mostly white British donors with more females, and clonal diversity was possibly underestimated. Nearly half of unique spike-specific TCRs reportedly avoided B.1.351 and B.1.1.7 mutated regions. Elevations in Spike-specific TCR breadth and depth followed administration of two AZD1222 doses.

Data came from immunoSEQ multiplex PCR; TCRdb stores just in-frame clones and leaves some out. The repertoire consists of tens of thousands of clones, with 87% occurring once and the leading ten covering around 10%. This chain links TRBV11-2 with TRBJ2-7; D perhaps matches TRBD1 (5 bases). The material was peripheral blood, obtained 28 days after the second AZD1222 dose. The clonotype comes from an adult who received the AZD1222 COVID-19 vaccine. The CDR3 DNA sequence: TGTGCCAGCAGCAGGCAGGGTGACTCCTACGAGCAGTACTTC. This sequence encodes CASSRQGDSYEQYF.